This TCR beta chain was obtained from a study of early T cells in non-severe SARS-CoV-2 infection. Study background: Sequencing used unsorted whole-blood bulk RNA, so chains lack pairing.

Individual cDNA molecules were tagged with unique molecular identifiers. Each CDR3 protein gets one entry after TCRdb re-called the 5' RACE reads with MiXCR. Of about 26,000 distinct CDR3 sequences in the sample, about 5.1% were seen once. At least ten counts were recorded for this clonotype. Its antigen is currently unknown. The germline V gene has CDR1 MNHNY and CDR2 SVGAGI (reference sequence). The CDR3 totals 15 residues. J lost 0 bases, V lost 2 bases, and 2 bases had no gene match. Regarding the study as a whole: A preference for anti-spike CD8 responses marked VDJdb matching, which missed private and CD4 specificities.

V usage is TRBV6-6 and J usage is TRBJ1-2, with TRBD1 identical over 8 bases. The sequenced sample consisted of whole blood. This TCR came from an adult who was a healthcare worker with PCR-confirmed SARS-CoV-2 infection or an uninfected control (not recorded which). The CDR3 is CASSYGQGTNYGYTF. The DNA of the CDR3 is TGTGCCAGCAGTTACGGACAGGGCACTAACTATGGCTACACCTTC.